These T cell receptor beta chains were read from a single sample in a study of response to subunit inactivated influenza vaccine. TCRdb re-analysed the RT-PCR reads in MiXCR, keeping a single row per CDR3 protein. The sample lists about 570,000 distinct CDR3 sequences; approximately 11% were seen once. Separately, the same data were catalogued under a study of T cells expressing NK-cell markers.

The source material was PBMCs from blood, sampled on the day of vaccination. These receptor sequences come from a man aged 45-65 years who received an inactivated influenza vaccine. CDR3s leave out the opening cysteine and the closing phenylalanine or tryptophan. D genes are given only for firm matches.

TRBD2	TRBV3-1	ASSQEWSGSWTGELF
NA	TRBV29-1	SVGSQNYGYT
TRBD2	TRBV12-3/TRBV12-4	ASRRESETQY
NA	TRBV27	ASSLSPFNEQF
NA	TRBV5-1	ASSFRPRIVSYEQY
NA	TRBV20-1	SADRGKETQY
TRBD1	TRBV20-1	SAVPGQGALQTQY
NA	TRBV4-2	ASSQGGGESNQPQH
TRBD1	TRBV28	ASSGTKGAGNIQY
NA	TRBV18	ASSPDNEQF
NA	TRBV25-1	ASSDNRGAFNNEQF
NA	TRBV7-9	ASSPGRYGTNSYEQY
NA	TRBV28	ASKWAGSSYNEQF
TRBD1	TRBV7-6	ASSLVEEGAGGEQY
NA	TRBV12-3/TRBV12-4	ASTLSPSSRYGYT
NA	TRBV28	ASSRVINNEQF
TRBD1	TRBV27	ASSSPGQGVQTQY
NA	TRBV7-2	ASSWSREAYEQY
TRBD2	TRBV7-2	ASSPRGLVAGELF
NA	TRBV4-3	ASSQGRGVRETQY
TRBD2	TRBV7-2	ASSYRYGTGTSNRIRSLNEQY
TRBD1	TRBV28	ASSSGQGDFQPQH
NA	TRBV29-1	SVEFGGGTEAF
NA	TRBV19	ASSHTTGTFFNEQF
TRBD2	TRBV7-2	ASSYPGLRYEQY